This TCR beta chain was captured by sequencing in a study of blood T cells in healthy people across ages. The CDR3 runs 13 residues. The V gene's germline CDR1 is MNHEY and CDR2 SVGAGI. Between the trimmed V and J ends, which lost 2 bases and 3 bases, there was a span of 8 bases. A second PCR of about 6 to 12 cycles used a sample-barcoded 5' primer and a J-beta primer mix. TCRdb re-analysed the 5' RACE reads in MiXCR, keeping a single row per CDR3 protein. This sample carries roughly 1.9 million distinct CDR3 sequences, roughly two fifths of them seen once, and the ten largest clones take around 23%. The sample holds a few counts of this clonotype.

What was sequenced was blood. This TCR came from a human donor in good health. The chain uses TRBV6-5 and TRBJ2-7; D call uncertain. The CDR3 reads CASSYRRYYEQYF. For the CDR3, the DNA is TGTGCCAGCAGTTACCGTCGGTACTACGAGCAGTACTTC.